What follows is one T cell receptor (beta chain) and its context. The antigen remains unidentified. Sequenced by immunoSEQ multiplex PCR; TCRdb stores in-frame clones only, minus some. The top ten clones hold about 7.7% of a sample with under 100,000 clones, 65% to 90% of them seen once. The data derive from a study of T cell responses to AZD1222 COVID-19 vaccine. The study's findings and limits: Rises in breadth and depth of Spike-specific TCRs came after two AZD1222 doses. Donor demographics were predominantly white British with a female majority; clonal diversity may be underestimated.

The CDR3 runs 15 residues. Germline V lookup: CDR1 MNHEY, CDR2 SMNVEV (reference sequence). The J segment lost 6 bases and the V segment lost 7 bases, leaving 11 bases of the junction unmatched. The genes are TRBV27 and TRBJ2-3; the match to TRBD1 covers 9 bases. The sequencing here drew on peripheral blood, taken on day 0 of AZD1222 vaccination. The receptor was isolated from an adult in good health. In nucleotides, the CDR3 is TGTGCCAGCAAAAAGGAGGGACAGGGAAGGGATACGCAGTATTTT. Translation gives CASKKEGQGRDTQYF.